These 22 T cell receptor beta chains came from one sample sequenced in a study of cytomegalovirus exposure and HLA in healthy donors (dated by TCRdb to between 2016 and 2019). The method was the immunoSEQ multiplex PCR assay. A mixture of 60 forward primers for TCR Vbeta segments and 13 reverse primers for TCR Jbeta segments was used in the multiplex PCR. TCRdb took this table from immuneACCESS and kept in-frame rearrangements with V and J called. Such tables lack part of the clones; where checked against another copy, unresolved V genes explain under half of the gap, and the rest is unexplained. This sample has under 200,000 clones in its table, and 73% of those were observed once. The ten largest clones capture 1.5% to 2% of the sample. The sequenced sample consisted of PBMCs. The receptors stem from a woman under 40 in good health and CMV-seronegative.

This clone showed up just a few times. V gene TRBV9 combines with J gene TRBJ1-1, with D hard to call. V was clipped by 4 bases and J by 5 bases, with 12 bases between them. The CDR3 is 13 residues long. The germline V gene encodes CDR1 SGDLS and CDR2 YYNGEE. CDR3 loop: CASSLGTGTEAFF. The CDR3 DNA reads TGTGCCAGCAGCTTGGGCACGGGAACTGAAGCTTTCTTT.

The V call is TRBV29-1, the J call TRBJ1-1, with D perhaps matching TRBD1 (6 bases). V lost 4 bases and J lost 6, with 15 bases in between. The CDR3 is 13 residues long. Germline-derived CDR1 and CDR2 are SQVTM and ANQGSEA. The CDR3, as DNA: TGCAGCGTTGGGACAGTATTGTTCCCTGAAGCTTTCTTT. Translated: CSVGTVLFPEAFF.

The V and J genes are TRBV25-1 and TRBJ2-7, with TRBD1 matching 7 bases. The CDR3 has 13 amino acids. CDR1 and CDR2 (germline): MGHDK, SYGVNS. Germline trimming cut 4 bases from V and 9 bases from J; bases unmatched to any gene: 9. The CDR3 region has the DNA TGTGCCAGCAGTGTAGGGGGCCGCTTCGGGCAGTACTTC. This encodes CASSVGGRFGQYF.

J is TRBJ2-5 and V is TRBV5-5; perhaps TRBD1 as D (5 bases). The CDR3 totals 16 residues. Germline V gene sequence: CDR1 SGHKS, CDR2 YYEKEE (reference sequence). Trimming left V 2 bases short and J 5 bases short, with 19 bases between. CDR3 sequence (DNA): TGTGCCAGCAGCTTTTTCACAGGACCCGCCGGGGAGACCCAGTACTTC. It yields the protein CASSFFTGPAGETQYF. Full variable domain (missing parts from reference TRBV5-5 and TRBJ2-5): DAGVTQSPTHLIKTRGQQVTLRCSPISGHKSVSWYQQVLGQGPQFIFQYYEKEERGRGNFPDRFSARQFPNYSSELNVNALLLGDSALYLCASSFFTGPAGETQYFGPGTRLLVL.

The J gene is TRBJ2-1, the V gene TRBV2, with 12 bases aligning to TRBD1. Germline V gives CDR1 SNHLY, CDR2 FYNNEI. Losses at the gene ends were 2 bases for V and 9 bases for J; bases not matched to a gene: 5. The CDR3 is 15 residues long. CDR3 loop: CASSEWDRGRGEQFF. CDR3 coding DNA: TGTGCCAGCAGTGAATGGGACAGGGGGCGGGGTGAGCAGTTCTTC.

The chain recombines TRBV7-9 with TRBJ2-1; TRBD2 matches 16 bases. Germline CDR1 is SEHNR and CDR2 is FQNEAQ (reference sequence). With 1 base clipped from V and 7 bases from J, the junction kept 10 bases outside the gene matches. The CDR3 has 19 amino acids. Written as DNA, the CDR3 is TGTGCCAGCAGCTTAGTGGTGGGACTAGCGGGAGGGGTTAGGAATGAGCAGTTCTTC. Its protein is CASSLVVGLAGGVRNEQFF.

The rearrangement links TRBV4-3 to TRBJ2-3; 9 positions match TRBD1. The V and J ends lost 0 bases and 0 bases, in that order; junction bases with no gene match: 10. Germline assignment: CDR1 LGHNA and CDR2 YSLEER. There are 19 residues in the CDR3. CDR3 protein: CASSQDTRNRGQSTDTQYF. The CDR3 DNA is TGCGCCAGCAGCCAAGACACCCGTAACAGGGGGCAGAGCACAGATACGCAGTATTTT.

The chain couples TRBV6-1 to TRBJ2-6, with D possibly matching TRBD1 (5 bases). The germline V gene has CDR1 MNHNS and CDR2 SASEGT. V lost 6 bases, J lost 0 bases, and 9 bases lay in between. CDR3 length: 15 residues. Here the CDR3 DNA reads TGTGCCAGCAGCGGAGACAGCTCTGGGGCCAACGTCCTGACTTTC. It is translated as CASSGDSSGANVLTF.

The chain joins TRBV6-6 to TRBJ1-2; tentatively, D is TRBD1 (5 bases). Trimming removed 7 bases at V and 2 bases at J, with 8 bases between. The CDR3 is 12 residues long. In germline, CDR1 is MNHNY, CDR2 SVGAGI (reference sequence). The CDR3 reads CASISGNYGYTF. Written as DNA, the CDR3 is TGTGCCAGCATCTCAGGGAACTATGGCTACACCTTC.

The V and J genes are TRBV27 and TRBJ2-1; 8 nucleotides align to TRBD2. This CDR3 is 17 amino acids long. V shed 3 bases, J shed 4 bases, and the junction held 11 bases outside the gene matches. The germline V gene encodes CDR1 MNHEY and CDR2 SMNVEV (reference sequence). CDR3 coding DNA: TGTGCCAGCAGTTTTAACCCCTGGCGGGGGGTATACAATGAGCAGTTCTTC. This gives the protein CASSFNPWRGVYNEQFF.

The V call is TRBV11-2, the J call TRBJ2-7, with TRBD1 as a possible D gene (5 bases). The CDR3 contains 15 residues. Trimming stripped 0 bases from V and 2 bases from J, with 11 bases between. The germline gives CDR1 SGHAT, CDR2 FQNNGV. The CDR3 nucleotides read TGTGCCAGCAGCTTAGACGGTAGGGGAACCTACGAGCAGTACTTC. This sequence encodes CASSLDGRGTYEQYF.

V and J are TRBV4-2 and TRBJ2-7; TRBD1 might be the D (6 bases). The CDR3 is made up of 15 amino acids. Trimming stripped 1 base from V and 4 bases from J, with 14 bases between. Germline CDR1 and CDR2: LGHNA and YNFKEQ. CDR3 sequence: CASSQGQALVYEQYF. In DNA, the CDR3 is TGTGCCAGCAGCCAAGGACAGGCCCTAGTTTACGAGCAGTACTTC.

This clone occurred a few times. The chain has TRBV11-2 and TRBJ2-1; maybe TRBD2 (5 bases). CDR1 and CDR2 from the germline V gene are SGHAT and FQNNGV. Trimming removed 1 base at V and 7 bases at J, with 14 bases between. This CDR3 is 15 amino acids long. The CDR3 is CASSLGQPGKNEQFF. CDR3 nucleotide sequence: TGTGCCAGCAGCTTAGGACAACCGGGGAAGAATGAGCAGTTCTTC.

J is TRBJ1-5 and V is TRBV6-1; D unresolved. Germline lookup yields CDR1 MNHNS and CDR2 SASEGT. This CDR3 contains 13 residues. The V end lost 6 bases, the J end lost 5 bases, and 11 bases lay between the germline ends. CDR3 sequence (DNA): TGTGCCAGCAGCGGGGTCCGGGATCAGCCCCAGCATTTT. It codes for CASSGVRDQPQHF.

The genes are TRBV5-1 and TRBJ2-2; D gene uncertain. Germline V lookup: CDR1 SGHRS, CDR2 YFSETQ. The length of the CDR3 is 13 residues. With 2 bases removed from V and 5 bases from J, the gap between germline ends came to 7 bases. The CDR3 region is CASSFVQTGELFF. CDR3 sequence (DNA): TGCGCCAGCAGCTTCGTCCAGACCGGGGAGCTGTTTTTT.

This clone was observed a single time. The chain has TRBV15 and TRBJ2-1, with TRBD2 identical over 15 bases. Trimming at V came to 0 bases and at J to 2 bases, leaving 8 bases not matched to a gene. The CDR3 length is 20 residues. In germline, CDR1 is LNHNV, CDR2 YYDKDF (reference sequence). The CDR3: CATSRDQGLAGGSTYNEQFF. DNA of the CDR3: TGTGCCACCAGCAGAGATCAGGGACTAGCGGGAGGTTCGACCTACAATGAGCAGTTCTTC.

The V call is TRBV7-3, the J call TRBJ2-3; 12 bases fit TRBD2. The CDR3 sequence is 16 residues long. Germline V CDR1 and CDR2: SGHTA, FQGTGA. V trimming: 5 bases; J trimming: 3 bases; junction bases outside the gene matches: 6. The CDR3 here is CASSTRLAGDTDTQYF. The DNA for the CDR3 is TGTGCCAGCAGCACTCGACTAGCGGGAGATACAGATACGCAGTATTTT. Full variable domain (outside the CDR3, taken from reference TRBV7-3 and TRBJ2-3): GAGVSQTPSNKVTEKGKYVELRCDPISGHTALYWYRQSLGQGPEFLIYFQGTGAADDSGLPNDRFFAVRPEGSVSTLKIQRTERGDSAVYLCASSTRLAGDTDTQYFGPGTRLTVL.

This clone was seen once. This rearrangement joins TRBV2 to TRBJ1-4, with 8 bases that match TRBD1. J lost 4 bases, V lost 7 bases, and 8 bases had no gene match. Germline V CDR1 and CDR2: SNHLY, FYNNEI. This CDR3 has 15 residues. The chain's CDR3 is CASTLLQGGNEKLFF. The CDR3 DNA is TGTGCCAGCACCTTGTTACAGGGGGGTAATGAAAAACTGTTTTTT.

V and J are TRBV6-6 and TRBJ1-3, with D unresolved. The CDR3 is 15 amino acids. Germline-derived CDR1 and CDR2 are MNHNY and SVGAGI (reference sequence). Deletions cut 4 bases from V and 3 bases from J, with 13 bases between. CDR3 in DNA: TGTGCCAGCAGTTTCTCCGGAGGAATTGGAAACACCATATATTTT. Residues: CASSFSGGIGNTIYF.

The table lists this clone with a few counts. The rearrangement links TRBV6-5 to TRBJ2-7; D might be TRBD2 (5 bases). The ends were cut back, 10 bases at V and 0 bases at J, with 16 bases in the middle. Germline V gene lookup returns CDR1 MNHEY and CDR2 SVGAGI. The CDR3 is 14 residues long. The CDR3 bases are TGTGCCACGCGATTGACGGGGAGCTCCTACGAGCAGTACTTC. Protein product: CATRLTGSSYEQYF.

Only a few counts were recorded for this clone. This chain joins TRBV4-1 and TRBJ1-2; 10 nucleotides line up with TRBD1. The J segment lost 8 bases and the V segment lost 0 bases, leaving 9 bases of the junction unmatched. CDR1 and CDR2 (germline): MGHRA, YSYEKL. CDR3 length equals 16 residues. The CDR3 sequence: CASSQDLGTTGGGYTF. CDR3 nucleotides: TGCGCCAGCAGCCAAGATTTGGGGACGACAGGGGGCGGCTACACCTTC.

V gene TRBV5-1 combines with J gene TRBJ2-2; 7 bases agree with TRBD1. The CDR3 totals 15 residues. Unmatched junction bases numbered 3, after V lost 4 bases and J lost 0 bases. Germline V lookup: CDR1 SGHRS, CDR2 YFSETQ. The CDR3 here is CASSLGQTNTGELFF. The CDR3 nucleotides are TGCGCCAGCAGCCTGGGACAGACGAACACCGGGGAGCTGTTTTTT.